The rows below give T cell receptor beta chains drawn from one sample of a study of OX40 agonist ivuxolimab in advanced cancers. Assay used: immunoSEQ multiplex PCR; TCRdb lists only in-frame clones, some missing. The sample holds 65,000 to 85,000 clones, around four fifths seen once. The sequencing used CD4+ or CD8+ T cells sorted from blood, collected in a trial of the OX40 agonist ivuxolimab. These receptor sequences come from an adult with an advanced solid tumor such as melanoma, head and neck, liver or kidney cancer. Each CDR3 is given with its conserved first and last residue. A D gene is named only where the DNA matches it firmly. A row's size may be missing; if present it is once, few, many or a size class.

size	V	D	length	J	DNA	CDR3
few	TRBV2	.	13	TRBJ1-6	TGTGCCAGCAGTGACAGGGTGAATTCACCCCTCCACTTT	CASSDRVNSPLHF
few	TRBV4-3	.	15	TRBJ1-5	TGCGCCAGCAGCCCCTCGGCCGGGGGCAATCAGCCCCAGCATTTT	CASSPSAGGNQPQHF
.	TRBV20-1	.	11	TRBJ1-2	TGCAGTGCTAGAGGGGACACTTCGGCCACCTTC	CSARGDTSATF
few	TRBV9	.	15	TRBJ2-7	TGTGCCAGCAGCGTAGCTGAGGGGGTACACTACGAGCAGTACTTC	CASSVAEGVHYEQYF
.	TRBV28	TRBD2	17	TRBJ2-7	TGTGCCAGCAGTTTATCGCTTAGCGGGAGAGGAGCTTACGAGCAGTACTTC	CASSLSLSGRGAYEQYF
.	TRBV7-2	.	14	TRBJ1-2	TGTGCCAGCAGCGAGCGACGGGGGTTAGGTGGCTACACCTTC	CASSERRGLGGYTF
few	TRBV7-8	.	12	TRBJ1-1	TGTGCCAGCAGCGACCAGGCCCTCGAAGCTTTCTTT	CASSDQALEAFF
few	TRBV2	.	13	TRBJ1-4	TGTGCCAGCCTTGGAACCATGGGGGAAAAACTGTTTTTT	CASLGTMGEKLFF
.	TRBV6-6	TRBD2	15	TRBJ2-1	TGTGCCAGCAGTTACTCGGGGGCGGGAGGGTATGAGCAGTTCTTC	CASSYSGAGGYEQFF
.	TRBV7-2	.	14	TRBJ2-7	TGTGCCAGCAGCTTAGTTCCGGGAAACTACGAGCAGTACTTC	CASSLVPGNYEQYF